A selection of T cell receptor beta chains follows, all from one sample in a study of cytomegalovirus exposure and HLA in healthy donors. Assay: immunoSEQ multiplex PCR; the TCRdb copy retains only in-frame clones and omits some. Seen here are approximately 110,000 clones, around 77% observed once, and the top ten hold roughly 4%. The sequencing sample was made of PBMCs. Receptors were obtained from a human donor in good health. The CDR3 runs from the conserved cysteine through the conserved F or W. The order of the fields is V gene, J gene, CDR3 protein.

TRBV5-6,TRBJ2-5,CASSFEGDRETQYF
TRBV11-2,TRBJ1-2,CASSSSGGGYGYTF
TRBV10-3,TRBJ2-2,CAIRDRDGNTGELFF
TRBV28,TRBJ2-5,CASSFSGQETQYF
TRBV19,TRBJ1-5,CASSRGQGANQPQHF
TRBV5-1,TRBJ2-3,CASSLRSESSTDTQYF
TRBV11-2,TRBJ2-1,CASSLLKGGRIDEQFF
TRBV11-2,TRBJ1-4,CASSTPSYDGRLEKLFF
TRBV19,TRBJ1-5,CASSPGQVVQPQHF
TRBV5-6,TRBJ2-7,CASSLRRGVPYEQYF
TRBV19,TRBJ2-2,CASSIVSGAGANTGELFF
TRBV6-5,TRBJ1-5,CASSFGQGSQPQHF
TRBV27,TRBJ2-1,CASSANPGLAGDNEQFF
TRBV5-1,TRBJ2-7,CASSLGTGSLEQYF
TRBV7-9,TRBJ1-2,CASSLVVTEGYTF
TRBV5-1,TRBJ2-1,CASSLGVTKFDNEQFF
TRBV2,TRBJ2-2,CASKGTVNTGELFF
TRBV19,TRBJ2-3,CASRLTSGNSGEDTQYF
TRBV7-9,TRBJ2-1,CASSLGETSGDNEQFF
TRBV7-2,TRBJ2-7,CASSSGSLGYF
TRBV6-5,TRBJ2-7,CASRQNGEEYF
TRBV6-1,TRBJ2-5,CASSSSGSYQETQYF
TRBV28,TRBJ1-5,CASSSKRGFSNQPQHF
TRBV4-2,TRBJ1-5,CASSQELAGASNQPQHF
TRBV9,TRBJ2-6,CASSVEGLGANGLTF
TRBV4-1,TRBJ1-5,CASSQDGAGMGQPQHF
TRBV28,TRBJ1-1,CASNLGDFEMNTEAFF
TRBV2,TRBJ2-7,CASSLRGSKNYEQYF
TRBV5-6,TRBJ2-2,CASSLYLNTGELFF
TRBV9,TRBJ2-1,CASSPSGTSGNEQFF
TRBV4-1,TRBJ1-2,CASSQYSANYDYTF
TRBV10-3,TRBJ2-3,CAIRRSGTGGTDTQYF
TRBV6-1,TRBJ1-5,CASSGGHRNQPQHF
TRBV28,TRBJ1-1,CASRTGGGTEAFF
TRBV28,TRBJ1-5,CASPHHRTGFNQPQHF